The entry that follows covers one T cell receptor beta chain sequence. Using immunoSEQ multiplex PCR, the repertoire was profiled, and TCRdb retains in-frame clones only, with some absent. The data hold over 70,000 clones, with 90% to 95% observed a single time. This entry belongs to a study of T cell changes during pregnancy in multiple sclerosis. Material: peripheral blood, obtained in the third trimester of pregnancy. The clonotype originates from a female donor with multiple sclerosis, enrolled in a pregnancy study.

The CDR3 bases are TGTGCCAGCAGCTCTAGGACAGGGAGTTCCAATTACAATGAGCAGTTCTTC. This codes for CASSSRTGSSNYNEQFF. V gene TRBV7-9 combines with J gene TRBJ2-1; 8 bases match TRBD1. The CDR3 sequence is 17 residues long. Trimming at V came to 4 bases and at J to 4 bases, leaving 12 bases not matched to a gene. Germline V gene sequence: CDR1 SEHNR, CDR2 FQNEAQ (reference sequence).